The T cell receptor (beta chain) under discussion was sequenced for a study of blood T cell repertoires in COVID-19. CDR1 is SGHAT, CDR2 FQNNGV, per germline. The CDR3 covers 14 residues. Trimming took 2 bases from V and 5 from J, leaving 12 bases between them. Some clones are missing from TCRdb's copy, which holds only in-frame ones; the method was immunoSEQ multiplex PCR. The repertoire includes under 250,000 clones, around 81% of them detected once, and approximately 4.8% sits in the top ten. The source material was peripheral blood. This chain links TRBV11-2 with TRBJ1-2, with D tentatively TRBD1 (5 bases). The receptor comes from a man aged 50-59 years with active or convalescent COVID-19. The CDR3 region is CASSLIGEGYGYTF. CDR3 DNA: TGTGCCAGCAGCTTAATAGGGGAAGGATATGGCTACACCTTC.